The count of the clone carrying this TCR beta chain is one. The sample belongs to a study of blood T cell repertoires in COVID-19. Study-wide background: The study drew acute and convalescent COVID-19 samples from the United States, Italy and Spain. PBMCs, B-cell-depleted T cells, or T cells provided the cDNA or gDNA that made up the material.

The protocol was immunoSEQ multiplex PCR, while the TCRdb copy is restricted to in-frame clones and leaves out a portion. Among some 180,000 clones, around 79% were seen once, and the ten largest hold approximately 6%. V shed 4 bases and J 6 bases; nucleotides not matched to a gene: 8. Germline CDR1 reads SGHRS; CDR2 reads YFSETQ. This CDR3 has 14 residues. This chain connects TRBV5-1 to TRBJ1-2; TRBD1 matches 8 bases. This sequence was found in a woman aged 40 to 50 with COVID-19, enrolled during active disease. Sequences were obtained from peripheral blood. The CDR3 DNA reads TGCGCCAGCAGCCCCGACAACAGGGGGGATGGCTACACCTTC. This gives the protein CASSPDNRGDGYTF.